This TCR beta chain comes out of a study of blood T cell repertoires in COVID-19. Background on the study: The United States, Italy and Spain supplied acute and convalescent COVID-19 samples.

This clone appeared a few times. Assay used: immunoSEQ multiplex PCR; TCRdb lists only in-frame clones, some missing. This sample has some 380,000 clones, with approximately 88% found just once. Germline CDR1 reads MRHNA; CDR2 reads SNTAGT. This CDR3 is 15 amino acids long. The germline V and J ends were trimmed by 3 bases and 5 bases, with 16 bases remaining between them. V gene TRBV6-4 combines with J gene TRBJ2-5; D possibly corresponds to TRBD1 (6 bases). The clonotype originates from a woman aged 40-49 years with acute COVID-19. Sequencing was done on a sample of PBMCs or T cells enriched from blood (not recorded which). CDR3 sequence: CASSESGAKGETQYF. The CDR3 coding sequence is TGTGCCAGCAGTGAATCAGGGGCAAAGGGGGAGACCCAGTACTTC.